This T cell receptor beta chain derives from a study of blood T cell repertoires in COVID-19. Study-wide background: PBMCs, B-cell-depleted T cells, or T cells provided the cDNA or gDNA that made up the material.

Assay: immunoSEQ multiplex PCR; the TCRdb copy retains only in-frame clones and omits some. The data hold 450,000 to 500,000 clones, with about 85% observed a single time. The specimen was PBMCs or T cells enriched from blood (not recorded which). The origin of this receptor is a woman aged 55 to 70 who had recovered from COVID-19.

The CDR3 nucleotides read TGTGCCAGCAGTCTAGGAGAGAACACTGAAGCTTTCTTT. Translated, it gives CASSLGENTEAFF. The chain is built from TRBV2 and TRBJ1-1; no definite D call. Germline CDR1 SNHLY, CDR2 FYNNEI. This CDR3 is built from 13 residues. V lost 5 bases and J 1 base, leaving 8 bases between the germline ends.